This T cell receptor (beta chain) was observed in a study of shared clonotypes between healthy human individuals. Assay used: immunoSEQ multiplex PCR; TCRdb lists only in-frame clones, some missing. The data hold some 1 million clones, with about 75% observed a single time. Of note for this clone: As yet, its antigen is unknown.

Study-wide results and caveats: When compared with the clonotypes that were shared by all four sorted-subset donors, the non-shared clonotypes turned out to have lower generation probabilities. Read depth was anticipated to influence clonotype sharing among donors.

The CDR3 spans 13 residues. Per the germline V gene, CDR1 is SGHVS and CDR2 is FQNEAQ. V shed 8 bases, J shed 2 bases, and the junction held 5 bases outside the gene matches. The receptor was isolated from a man younger than 35 in good health. The specimen sequenced was memory CD4+ T cells sorted from blood. Subset given: CD45RA-negative fraction. The rearrangement joins TRBV7-8 to TRBJ2-5; 7 bases line up with TRBD1. The CDR3 coding sequence is TGTGCCAGCCGGGGACAGCCACAAGAGACCCAGTACTTC. It yields the protein CASRGQPQETQYF.